A selection of T cell receptor beta chains follows, all from one sample in a study of shared clonotypes between healthy human individuals. The protocol was immunoSEQ multiplex PCR, while the TCRdb copy is restricted to in-frame clones and leaves out a portion. The table records about 2.2 million clones, 93% of them present only once. The sequencing input was naive CD8+ T cells from PBMCs. These receptors were collected from a man aged 18 to 29 in good health. Some clones in this sample may be carry-over from other donors' samples. Each CDR3 is given with its conserved first and last residue. Each record gives: J gene, V gene, CDR3 length, CDR3 protein.

j_gene: TRBJ2-3
v_gene: TRBV2
len: 15
CDR3aa: CASSDGSGSTDTQYF

j_gene: TRBJ2-3
v_gene: TRBV28
len: 18
CDR3aa: CASSWGPGLAGNTDTQYF

j_gene: TRBJ2-1
v_gene: TRBV6-4
len: 17
CDR3aa: CASSPARGSKRYNEQFF

j_gene: TRBJ2-5
v_gene: TRBV10-3
len: 15
CDR3aa: CAIRRASGAQETQYF

j_gene: TRBJ1-1
v_gene: TRBV5-1
len: 14
CDR3aa: CASRQTGVNTEAFF

j_gene: TRBJ2-5
v_gene: TRBV11-2
len: 16
CDR3aa: CASSLLGGTDRETQYF

j_gene: TRBJ2-5
v_gene: TRBV15
len: 14
CDR3aa: CATAFRGAGETQYF

j_gene: TRBJ2-1
v_gene: TRBV27
len: 14
CDR3aa: CATQTSGRVNEQFF

j_gene: TRBJ1-1
v_gene: TRBV6-1
len: 14
CDR3aa: CASSEGWTGQSAFF

j_gene: TRBJ2-7
v_gene: TRBV7-9
len: 12
CDR3aa: CASSSNVYEQYF

j_gene: TRBJ2-1
v_gene: TRBV15
len: 16
CDR3aa: CATSRGAGQSYNEQFF

j_gene: TRBJ2-1
v_gene: TRBV7-9
len: 15
CDR3aa: CASSIPLFPYNEQFF

j_gene: TRBJ1-3
v_gene: TRBV7-8
len: 15
CDR3aa: CASSLTGSSGNTIYF

j_gene: TRBJ2-1
v_gene: TRBV7-9
len: 17
CDR3aa: CASSFLGRRREQDEQFF

j_gene: TRBJ2-1
v_gene: TRBV5-1
len: 15
CDR3aa: CASSLAGGLYNEQFF

j_gene: TRBJ2-3
v_gene: TRBV14
len: 15
CDR3aa: CASSRTGYSTDTQYF

j_gene: TRBJ2-7
v_gene: TRBV5-1
len: 15
CDR3aa: CASSTEREWSYEQYF

j_gene: TRBJ2-7
v_gene: TRBV11-1
len: 14
CDR3aa: CASSLGRGYSEQYF

j_gene: TRBJ2-6
v_gene: TRBV29-1
len: 14
CDR3aa: CSVLQSSGANVLTF

j_gene: TRBJ2-3
v_gene: TRBV28
len: 17
CDR3aa: CATGRGTSGAGTDTQYF

j_gene: TRBJ2-5
v_gene: TRBV10-1
len: 13
CDR3aa: CASSEYYQETQYF

j_gene: TRBJ2-7
v_gene: TRBV25-1
len: 14
CDR3aa: CASSAIGGAYEQYF

j_gene: TRBJ1-2
v_gene: TRBV29-1
len: 15
CDR3aa: CSVENRGSAIVGYTF

j_gene: TRBJ2-2
v_gene: TRBV4-1
len: 16
CDR3aa: CASSPGTSGKPGELFF

j_gene: TRBJ2-1
v_gene: TRBV7-9
len: 13
CDR3aa: CASSLDGGREQFF

j_gene: TRBJ1-3
v_gene: TRBV9
len: 15
CDR3aa: CASSVGTGSGNTIYF

j_gene: TRBJ1-3
v_gene: TRBV7-6
len: 16
CDR3aa: CASSLDMGTSGNTIYF

j_gene: TRBJ2-2
v_gene: TRBV25-1
len: 13
CDR3aa: CAPELRNTGELFF

j_gene: TRBJ2-2
v_gene: TRBV6-5
len: 16
CDR3aa: CASSWTRGWGTGELFF

j_gene: TRBJ1-1
v_gene: TRBV19
len: 14
CDR3aa: CASMAREWWTEAFF

j_gene: TRBJ1-4
v_gene: TRBV7-9
len: 11
CDR3aa: CASSQDEKLFF

j_gene: TRBJ2-1
v_gene: TRBV15
len: 17
CDR3aa: CATSRDAAESSYNEQFF

j_gene: TRBJ1-5
v_gene: TRBV19
len: 15
CDR3aa: CASSIKGRRDQPQHF

j_gene: TRBJ2-1
v_gene: TRBV9
len: 16
CDR3aa: CASSTRSRKDMESQFF

j_gene: TRBJ2-2
v_gene: TRBV4-3
len: 16
CDR3aa: CASSREAGRAGGELFF

j_gene: TRBJ2-3
v_gene: TRBV5-1
len: 13
CDR3aa: CASGGGSGDTQYF

j_gene: TRBJ1-1
v_gene: TRBV25-1
len: 13
CDR3aa: CASSERPDTEAFF

j_gene: TRBJ2-7
v_gene: TRBV13
len: 15
CDR3aa: CASSLGTGGSYEQYF

j_gene: TRBJ1-1
v_gene: TRBV6-5
len: 14
CDR3aa: CASSGGLRDTEAFF

j_gene: TRBJ1-5
v_gene: TRBV28
len: 15
CDR3aa: CASSLLWDSNQPQHF

j_gene: TRBJ2-1
v_gene: TRBV7-9
len: 14
CDR3aa: CASSSGTLDNEQFF

j_gene: TRBJ2-1
v_gene: TRBV15
len: 16
CDR3aa: CATSRESHGQGNEQFF

j_gene: TRBJ2-7
v_gene: TRBV27
len: 12
CDR3aa: CASSSYDHEQYF

j_gene: TRBJ2-6
v_gene: TRBV14
len: 19
CDR3aa: CASSQDRQLGIWGANVLTF

j_gene: TRBJ1-1
v_gene: TRBV5-4
len: 14
CDR3aa: CASSLGTESTEAFF

j_gene: TRBJ2-7
v_gene: TRBV28
len: 15
CDR3aa: CASSPPGLASYEQYF

j_gene: TRBJ1-3
v_gene: TRBV6-4
len: 15
CDR3aa: CASRMTASYGNTIYF

j_gene: TRBJ2-3
v_gene: TRBV9
len: 13
CDR3aa: CASSVSSSDTQYF

j_gene: TRBJ2-7
v_gene: TRBV30
len: 13
CDR3aa: CAWEIAGGYEQYF

j_gene: TRBJ1-1
v_gene: TRBV19
len: 11
CDR3aa: CASDYNSEAFF

j_gene: TRBJ1-2
v_gene: TRBV29-1
len: 14
CDR3aa: CSVEEQEFEYGYTF

j_gene: TRBJ2-7
v_gene: TRBV6-1
len: 16
CDR3aa: CASSVNRGLAAYEQYF

j_gene: TRBJ2-7
v_gene: TRBV5-8
len: 15
CDR3aa: CASSSGLAGGMEQYF

j_gene: TRBJ2-5
v_gene: TRBV28
len: 16
CDR3aa: CASSLLVAGGQETQYF

j_gene: TRBJ1-4
v_gene: TRBV7-6
len: 13
CDR3aa: CASRAVNNEKLFF

j_gene: TRBJ2-2
v_gene: TRBV27
len: 14
CDR3aa: CASSLFYTAGELFF

j_gene: TRBJ2-5
v_gene: TRBV6-5
len: 12
CDR3aa: CACGWVYGTQYF